This entry lists 4 T cell receptor beta chains sequenced from one sample in a study of cytomegalovirus exposure and HLA in healthy donors. With 60 Vbeta and 13 Jbeta primers, the PCR was carried out. This table comes from immunoSEQ multiplex PCR, and its TCRdb copy is limited to in-frame clones, with some not included. The sample holds fewer than 100,000 clones, approximately 80% seen once. The sequenced sample was PBMCs. All receptors come from a woman aged 40-49 years in good health and CMV-seropositive.

CDR3 nucleotides: TGTGCCAGTACCGCACAGGGGGTCCGTTCTGGAAACACCATATATTTT. Amino acids: CASTAQGVRSGNTIYF. The chain is built from TRBV19 and TRBJ1-3; 8 positions agree with TRBD1. CDR1 and CDR2 from the germline V gene are LNHDA and SQIVND (reference sequence). Germline trimming cut 7 bases from V and 1 base from J; bases unmatched to any gene: 9. The length of the CDR3 is 16 residues.

The chain recombines TRBV30 with TRBJ1-4, with 9 bases identical to TRBD1. The CDR3 covers 16 residues. The V gene end was trimmed by 1 base and the J gene end by 5 bases; junction bases not matched to a gene: 8. Germline loops: CDR1 GTSNPN, CDR2 SVGIG (reference sequence). CDR3 in DNA: TGTGCCTGGAGTGGGGGGACAGGGCTTAAGAATGAAAAACTGTTTTTT. Amino acid sequence: CAWSGGTGLKNEKLFF.

Written as DNA, the CDR3 is TGCGCCAGCAGCTTGGGGGTTCGGGAATCACCCCTCCACTTT. The encoded protein is CASSLGVRESPLHF. This chain joins TRBV5-1 and TRBJ1-6; D is ambiguous. The length of the CDR3 is 14 residues. The germline V gene encodes CDR1 SGHRS and CDR2 YFSETQ. The V and J ends lost 0 bases and 10 bases respectively, with 11 bases between them.

This chain links TRBV20-1 with TRBJ2-5; TRBD1 aligns across 8 bases. This CDR3 has 11 amino acids. V was clipped by 6 bases and J by 3 bases; unmatched bases: 0. Germline CDR1 and CDR2: DFQATT and SNEGSKA (reference sequence). CDR3 DNA sequence: TGCAGTGCGGACAGGGAAGAGACCCAGTACTTC. Protein: CSADREETQYF.